A selection of T cell receptor beta chains follows, all from one sample in a study of molecular identifiers for immune sequencing clone quantification. TCRdb reprocessed the PCR reads with MiXCR, giving one entry per CDR3 protein. This table holds some 680,000 distinct CDR3 sequences, roughly 23% found once. Source material: naive CD8+ T cells from blood, with Jurkat cell RNA spiked in. The receptors were sampled from a human donor in good health. Some libraries in this study had Jurkat cell RNA spiked in. Each CDR3 is given with its conserved first and last residue. A D gene is named only where the DNA matches it firmly. Not all rows give a size; the values are once, few, many and, for expanded clones, a class.

>TRBV11-2|TRBJ2-3|.|.
CASSFFQGGTDAQYF
TGTGCCAGCAGCTTTTTCCAGGGGGGCACAGATGCGCAGTATTTT
>TRBV7-9|TRBJ2-1|.|few
CASSRTPDRRAF
TGTGCCAGCAGCAGAACCCCGGACAGGAGGGCCTTC
>TRBV6-5|TRBJ2-7|.|.
CASSYGKESYKQYF
TGTGCCAGCAGTTACGGAAAGGAGTCCTACAAGCAGTACTTC
>TRBV27|TRBJ2-5|.|many
CASSSTYQETQYF
TGTGCCAGCAGTTCCACATACCAAGAGACCCAGTACTTC
>TRBV4-1|TRBJ1-1|TRBD1|.
CASSEVHRGMSEAFF
TGCGCCAGCAGCGAAGTGCACAGGGGGATGTCTGAAGCTTTCTTT
>TRBV5-1|TRBJ2-3|TRBD2|.
CASSLNPAGAFRDTQYF
TGCGCCAGCAGCTTGAATCCAGCGGGGGCCTTTAGAGATACGCAGTATTTT
>TRBV6-2/TRBV6-3|TRBJ2-7|.|many
CASSIGDSDWYEQYF
TGTGCCAGCAGTATCGGGGACTCGGACTGGTACGAGCAGTACTTC
>TRBV6-2/TRBV6-3|TRBJ1-2|TRBD1|.
CASSYSYGTGNYGYAF
TGTGCCAGCAGTTACTCGTATGGGACAGGGAACTATGGCTACGCCTTC
>TRBV3-1|TRBJ2-3|TRBD2|.
CASSPYLAGDETDTQYF
TGTGCCAGCAGCCCCTACCTAGCGGGAGATGAAACAGATACGCAGTATTTT
>TRBV2|TRBJ2-3|.|many
CASSESRDTQNTDTQYF
TGTGCCAGCAGTGAATCCCGGGACACCCAAAACACAGATACGCAGTATTTT
>TRBV7-9|TRBJ1-2|.|.
CARSSPKDVNYGYTF
TGTGCCCGCAGCTCGCCTAAGGACGTTAACTATGGCTACACCTTC
>TRBV6-5|TRBJ1-1|.|.
CASSYPGDTEAFF
TGTGCCAGCAGTTATCCAGGAGACACTGAAGCTTTCTTT
>TRBV30|TRBJ2-1|.|many
CAWSVFTLYNEQFF
TGTGCCTGGAGTGTTTTTACCCTCTACAATGAGCAGTTCTTC
>TRBV7-6|TRBJ2-3|.|many
CASSSRALTTDTQYF
TGTGCCAGCAGCAGCCGGGCACTAACCACAGATACGCAGTATTTT
>TRBV29-1|TRBJ2-5|.|.
CSVSGLGLGRETQYF
TGCAGCGTTTCTGGGCTGGGCTTGGGGCGAGAGACCCAGTACTTC
>TRBV30|TRBJ2-1|TRBD2|.
CAWTTGTSGINEQFF
TGTGCCTGGACCACCGGGACTAGCGGGATCAATGAGCAGTTCTTC
>TRBV4-1|TRBJ2-7|.|.
CASSQEGFSFYEQYF
TGCGCCAGCAGCCAAGAAGGGTTCAGCTTCTACGAGCAGTACTTC
>TRBV4-3|TRBJ1-6|.|many
CASSQGAGGSYNSPLHF
TGCGCCAGCAGCCAAGGAGCGGGGGGCTCCTATAATTCACCCCTCCACTTT
>TRBV6-1|TRBJ1-5|.|.
CASSAYRAGNQPQHF
TGTGCCAGCAGCGCTTACAGGGCAGGAAATCAGCCCCAGCATTTT
>TRBV3-1|TRBJ1-2|.|few
CASSQDFRALNYGYTF
TGTGCCAGCAGCCAAGATTTCAGGGCCCTAAACTATGGCTACACCTTC
>TRBV30|TRBJ1-1|.|many
CAWSERGGTEAFF
TGTGCCTGGAGTGAGAGGGGGGGGACTGAAGCTTTCTTT
>TRBV2|TRBJ1-1|.|few
CAREPGTPNTEAFF
TGTGCCAGAGAACCCGGGACTCCAAACACTGAAGCTTTCTTT
>TRBV27|TRBJ2-1|TRBD1|.
CASSEVGTGGLRGQFF
TGTGCCAGCAGTGAGGTCGGGACAGGAGGTTTACGGGGGCAGTTCTTC
>TRBV6-1|TRBJ1-6|.|few
CASSEPSEPNSPLHF
TGTGCCAGCAGTGAACCTTCGGAGCCGAATTCACCCCTCCACTTT
>TRBV28|TRBJ2-7|.|.
CASRQASSYEQYF
TGTGCCAGCAGACAGGCGAGCTCCTACGAGCAGTACTTC
>TRBV6-5|TRBJ1-5|.|many
CASSNPGLNQPQHF
TGTGCCAGCAGTAACCCGGGCCTCAATCAGCCCCAGCATTTT
>TRBV11-2|TRBJ1-1|.|.
CASSFFGGGSTEAFF
TGTGCCAGCAGCTTCTTTGGGGGCGGTAGCACTGAAGCTTTCTTT
>TRBV14|TRBJ2-7|.|.
CASSQGAHRAYEQYF
TGTGCCAGCAGCCAAGGGGCCCATCGGGCATACGAGCAGTACTTC
>TRBV5-4|TRBJ2-7|.|many
CASSTGTPEQYF
TGTGCCAGCAGCACCGGGACTCCCGAGCAGTACTTC
>TRBV24-1|TRBJ2-3|.|few
CATSDPHGGPDTQYF
TGTGCCACCAGTGATCCTCATGGGGGGCCAGATACGCAGTATTTT
>TRBV15|TRBJ2-7|TRBD1|many
CATSMQGDEQYF
TGTGCCACCAGCATGCAGGGGGACGAGCAGTACTTC
>TRBV20-1|TRBJ2-7|TRBD2|.
CSARVLAGAFWEQYF
TGCAGTGCTAGAGTCCTAGCGGGGGCCTTTTGGGAGCAGTACTTC
>TRBV19|TRBJ2-5|.|.
CASSIVGGQETRYF
TGTGCCAGTAGTATAGTGGGGGGCCAAGAGACCCGGTACTTC
>TRBV20-1|TRBJ2-7|.|many
CSARDRSGLRYEQYF
TGCAGTGCTAGAGATAGAAGCGGGCTTCGCTACGAGCAGTACTTC
>TRBV6-2/TRBV6-3|TRBJ2-5|TRBD2|.
CASSYTGLEKETQYF
TGTGCCAGCAGTTACACTGGACTAGAAAAGGAGACCCAGTACTTC
>TRBV28|TRBJ2-3|.|.
CASSSRVDTQYF
TGTGCCAGCAGTTCCAGGGTTGATACGCAGTATTTT
>TRBV19|TRBJ1-4|.|.
CASTTGWREKLFF
TGTGCCAGTACTACAGGGTGGAGGGAAAAACTGTTTTTT
>TRBV7-9|TRBJ2-5|.|.
CASSFAGGAEETQYF
TGTGCCAGCAGCTTCGCAGGCGGGGCGGAGGAGACCCAGTACTTC
>TRBV4-1|TRBJ1-1|.|.
CASRRVEGDTEAFF
TGCGCCAGCAGACGGGTGGAGGGGGACACTGAAGCTTTCTTT
>TRBV19|TRBJ1-5|.|few
CASSIGTRGDQPQHF
TGTGCCAGTAGTATAGGTACCAGGGGCGATCAGCCCCAGCATTTT
>TRBV30|TRBJ1-2|.|once
CARSVAPWAGYTF
TGTGCCCGGAGTGTAGCCCCGTGGGCCGGCTACACCTTC
>TRBV29-1|TRBJ2-7|.|many
CSVAKEGNSYEQYF
TGCAGCGTTGCCAAGGAGGGTAACTCCTACGAGCAGTACTTC
>TRBV9|TRBJ2-3|.|many
CASSVEGYHTDTQYF
TGTGCCAGCAGCGTAGAAGGCTATCACACAGATACGCAGTATTTT
>TRBV29-1|TRBJ2-7|TRBD1|.
CSVVRGLDDYEQYF
TGCAGCGTTGTAAGGGGGCTGGACGACTACGAGCAGTACTTC
>TRBV29-1|TRBJ2-7|.|few
CSAGTENSYEQYF
TGCAGCGCTGGGACGGAAAACTCCTACGAGCAGTACTTC
>TRBV6-5|TRBJ2-5|.|many
CASSYSGGEETQYF
TGTGCCAGCAGTTACTCTGGGGGTGAAGAGACCCAGTACTTC
>TRBV14|TRBJ2-1|TRBD2|few
CASSRPSGRAYNEQFF
TGTGCCAGCAGCCGTCCTAGCGGGAGGGCTTACAATGAGCAGTTCTTC
>TRBV5-1|TRBJ2-7|TRBD1|few
CASSLGGLRDRAYEQYF
TGCGCCAGCAGCCTGGGCGGGCTCCGGGACAGAGCCTACGAGCAGTACTTC
>TRBV27|TRBJ1-4|.|.
CASSSRLTSWTEEKLFF
TGTGCCAGCAGTTCCCGCCTAACAAGCTGGACGGAAGAAAAACTGTTTTTT
>TRBV6-5|TRBJ1-2|.|many
CATSTGAYGYTF
TGTGCCACTTCAACAGGAGCCTATGGCTACACCTTC
>TRBV12-3/TRBV12-4|TRBJ1-5|TRBD1|.
CASSYTGESNQPQHF
TGTGCCAGCAGCTATACAGGGGAAAGCAATCAGCCCCAGCATTTT
>TRBV4-3|TRBJ2-7|.|.
CASSQTASFKYEQYF
TGCGCCAGCAGCCAAACGGCATCTTTTAAGTACGAGCAGTACTTC
>TRBV7-9|TRBJ2-3|TRBD2|.
CASSLEPTSGGAGSTDTQYF
TGTGCCAGCAGCTTAGAACCGACTAGCGGGGGGGCGGGTTCCACAGATACGCAGTATTTT
>TRBV21-1|TRBJ1-4|.|.
CASSKRMPGRGREKLFF
TGTGCCAGCAGCAAGAGGATGCCGGGACGCGGCCGGGAAAAACTGTTTTTT